This T cell receptor beta chain was observed in a study of vaccination and CD4 T cells after COVID-19. Study details: The convalescents were made up of six males and four females, two of whom were Hispanic. In the control cultures, a CEFX pool, an HIV-1 Nef pool, or no peptide was supplied.

Oncomine TCR Beta short-read sequencing was applied to DNA from cultured CD4+ T cells. TCRdb redid the calling of the PCR reads with MiXCR, one entry per CDR3 protein. The sample lists about 19,000 distinct CDR3 sequences; roughly 43% were seen once. The CDR3 is made up of 15 amino acids. Losses at the gene ends were 4 bases for V and 7 bases for J; bases not matched to a gene: 10. Germline CDR1 is MGHDK and CDR2 is SYGVNS. Treatment here: approximately 11-day PBMC culture with coronavirus spike peptide pools or control peptides (ViraFEST assay). Patients returned positive PCR results between March and December 2020, earlier than US Alpha, Beta and Delta variants. It was with approximately 9.2 IU/ml IL-2 and roughly 9.1 ug/ml peptide pools that 2.2 million or so PBMCs per well were cultured. Comments on this clonotype: The target antigen is unknown.

This chain joins TRBV25-1 and TRBJ1-2, with TRBD1 identical over 9 bases. The source was CD4+ T cells from blood, cultured in vitro, collected after SARS-CoV-2 vaccination. This TCR derives from a human donor who had recovered from COVID-19. This CDR3 reads CASSVTGGALAGYTF. The CDR3 nucleotides read TGTGCCAGCAGTGTTACAGGGGGCGCGTTAGCTGGCTACACCTTC.